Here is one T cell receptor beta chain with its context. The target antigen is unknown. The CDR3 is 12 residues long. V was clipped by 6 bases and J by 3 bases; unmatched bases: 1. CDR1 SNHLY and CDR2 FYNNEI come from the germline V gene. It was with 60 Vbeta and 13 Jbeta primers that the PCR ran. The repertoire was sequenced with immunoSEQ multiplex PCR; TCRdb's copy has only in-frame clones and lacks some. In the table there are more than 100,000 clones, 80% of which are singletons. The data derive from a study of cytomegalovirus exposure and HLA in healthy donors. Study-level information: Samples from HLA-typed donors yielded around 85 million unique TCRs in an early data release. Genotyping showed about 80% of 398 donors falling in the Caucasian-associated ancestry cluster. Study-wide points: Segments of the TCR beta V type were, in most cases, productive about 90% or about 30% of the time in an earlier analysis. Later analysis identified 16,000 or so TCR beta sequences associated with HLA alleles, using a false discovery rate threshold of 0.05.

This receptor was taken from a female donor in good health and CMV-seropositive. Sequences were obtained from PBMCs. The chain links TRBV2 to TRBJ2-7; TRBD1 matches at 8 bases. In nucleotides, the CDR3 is TGTGCCAGCAGAACAGGGGGCTACGAGCAGTACTTC. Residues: CASRTGGYEQYF.